This T cell receptor beta chain was documented in a study of response to subunit inactivated influenza vaccine. This CDR3 region has 14 residues. The ends lost 5 bases at V and 7 bases at J; junction bases unmatched: 9. Germline loops: CDR1 DFQATT, CDR2 SNEGSKA (reference sequence). TCRdb reprocessed the RT-PCR reads via MiXCR and lists one record per CDR3 protein. The sample shows roughly 760,000 distinct CDR3 sequences, roughly 20% of them seen only once. The chain is built from TRBV20-1 and TRBJ2-1, with 9 bases that match TRBD2. The clonotype was recovered from a man between 50 and 59 years old who received an inactivated influenza vaccine. Sequencing was performed on PBMCs from blood, taken roughly 5 days after vaccination. The CDR3 DNA is TGCAGTGCTGGCCGTTCGGGACTAGCAAATGAGCAGTTCTTC. It specifies CSAGRSGLANEQFF.